The 10 T cell receptor beta chains given below trace back to one sample, sequenced in a study of blood T cell repertoires in COVID-19 (dated by TCRdb to 2018 to 2021). The protocol used for the library was the immunoSEQ multiplex PCR assay. TCRdb took this table from immuneACCESS and kept in-frame rearrangements with V and J called. Such tables lack part of the clones; where checked against another copy, unresolved V genes explain under half of the gap, and the rest is unexplained. The sample table shows roughly 190,000 clones, and roughly 80% are seen once. The top ten constitute approximately 6.9% of the sample. The sample taken for sequencing was peripheral blood. Receptors originate from a man aged 55-75 years with acute or convalescent COVID-19.

The V gene is TRBV6-1, the J gene TRBJ1-2; D remains ambiguous. CDR1 MNHNS and CDR2 SASEGT come from the germline V gene. This CDR3 spans 15 amino acids. V was cut by 1 base and J by 3 bases, with 12 bases left in between. The chain's CDR3 is CASSEGQRGYYGYTF. CDR3 DNA: TGTGCCAGCAGTGAAGGGCAGAGAGGGTACTATGGCTACACCTTC.

This chain's CDR3 is CATSVETSTDTQYF. As DNA, the CDR3 is TGTGCCACCAGTGTAGAAACTAGCACAGATACGCAGTATTTT. The chain is built from TRBV24-1 and TRBJ2-3; D is ambiguous. Trimming took off 5 bases at V and 0 bases at J, with 8 bases between the two ends. The CDR3 has 14 residues. Germline V gene data show CDR1 as KGHDR and CDR2 as SFDVKD.

The DNA for the CDR3 is TGTGCCAGCAGCTCGACTAGCGGGAGCTACGAGCAGTACTTC. This sequence encodes CASSSTSGSYEQYF. The chain uses TRBV7-9 and TRBJ2-7, with TRBD2 matching over 12 bases. Trimming took 4 bases from V and 3 from J; bases not matched to a gene: 1. This CDR3 is 14 amino acids long. Germline CDR1 reads SEHNR; CDR2 reads FQNEAQ (reference sequence).

This chain joins TRBV4-2 and TRBJ2-4; weak D call: TRBD2 (6 bases). The CDR3 loop spans 16 amino acids. The germline gives CDR1 LGHNA, CDR2 YNFKEQ. Trimming stripped 3 bases from V and 0 bases from J, with 12 bases between. CDR3 sequence: CASSHPGGLAKNIQYF. The CDR3 DNA is TGTGCCAGCAGCCACCCTGGGGGACTAGCCAAAAACATTCAGTACTTC.

V gene TRBV5-1 combines with J gene TRBJ2-7, with 9 nucleotides matching TRBD2. Trimming took 5 bases from V and 3 from J; bases not matched to a gene: 9. CDR1 SGHRS and CDR2 YFSETQ come from the germline V gene. The CDR3 covers 15 residues. The CDR3 sequence: CASRTEGLAVYEQYF. The CDR3 nucleotides are TGCGCCAGCAGAACCGAGGGACTAGCCGTCTACGAGCAGTACTTC.

The chain uses TRBV30 and TRBJ2-7; possible D gene TRBD2, 6 bases. The CDR3 is 14 amino acids. V gave up 2 bases and J gave up 12 bases, with 23 bases separating them. Germline CDR1 is GTSNPN and CDR2 is SVGIG (reference sequence). The CDR3 protein is CAWSSKGTRGFRYF. The DNA of the CDR3 is TGTGCCTGGAGTAGCAAAGGGACTCGAGGCTTTCGGTACTTC.

The chain joins TRBV18 to TRBJ1-6; the match to TRBD1 covers 8 bases. This CDR3 region has 17 residues. The germline CDR1 and CDR2 sequences are KGHSH and LQKENI. V was pared by 3 bases and J by 6 bases, with 10 bases of the junction left unmatched. CDR3 sequence reads: CASSPLAQTGANSPLHF. The CDR3 DNA is TGTGCCAGCTCACCCCTGGCCCAGACAGGGGCTAATTCACCCCTCCACTTT.

The genes are TRBV5-1 and TRBJ2-3, with a tentative D call TRBD2 (6 bases). The CDR3 has 15 residues. V was clipped by 0 bases and J by 3 bases, with 11 bases between them. Germline V gives CDR1 SGHRS, CDR2 YFSETQ. The CDR3 here is CASSLDGTQTDTQYF. As DNA, the CDR3 is TGCGCCAGCAGCTTGGATGGGACTCAGACAGATACGCAGTATTTT.

The V and J genes are TRBV2 and TRBJ1-4; 7 positions match TRBD1. The length of the CDR3 is 13 residues. From germline, CDR1 is SNHLY and CDR2 FYNNEI. Trimming removed 7 bases from V and 7 bases from J; junction bases left unmatched: 6. CDR3 residues: CASIGTVGEKLFF. The CDR3 DNA reads TGTGCCAGCATCGGGACAGTCGGTGAAAAACTGTTTTTT.

The chain links TRBV4-1 to TRBJ1-4; 8 nucleotides match TRBD1. Losses at the gene ends were 1 base for V and 8 bases for J; bases not matched to a gene: 9. Germline CDR1 is MGHRA and CDR2 is YSYEKL. This CDR3 region has 16 residues. In nucleotides, the CDR3 is TGCGCCAGCAGCCAAGGGAGGGCGACAGGGGTCGAAAAACTGTTTTTT. Translation: CASSQGRATGVEKLFF.